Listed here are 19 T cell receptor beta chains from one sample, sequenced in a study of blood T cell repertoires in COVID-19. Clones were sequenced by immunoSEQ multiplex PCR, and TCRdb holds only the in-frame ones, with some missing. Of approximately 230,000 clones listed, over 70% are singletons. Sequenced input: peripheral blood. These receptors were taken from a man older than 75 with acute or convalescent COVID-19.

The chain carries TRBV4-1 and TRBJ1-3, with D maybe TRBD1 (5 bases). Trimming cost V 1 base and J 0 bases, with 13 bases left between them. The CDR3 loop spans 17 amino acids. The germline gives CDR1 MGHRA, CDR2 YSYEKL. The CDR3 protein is CASSQVSSQGSGNTIYF. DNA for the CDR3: TGCGCCAGCAGCCAAGTCTCTTCTCAGGGCTCTGGAAACACCATATATTTT.

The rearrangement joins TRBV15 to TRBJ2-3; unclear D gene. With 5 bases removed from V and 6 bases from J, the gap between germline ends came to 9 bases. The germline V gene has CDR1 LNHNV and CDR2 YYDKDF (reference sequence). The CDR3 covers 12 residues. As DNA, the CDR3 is TGTGCCACCAGCCAAGATCGGGATACGCAGTATTTT. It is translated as CATSQDRDTQYF.

The CDR3 region is CASSPTGYGNTIYF. The CDR3 nucleotides read TGTGCCAGCAGTCCTACAGGGTATGGAAACACCATATATTTT. The chain couples TRBV27 to TRBJ1-3; tentatively, D is TRBD1 (6 bases). Trimming left V 5 bases short and J 3 bases short, with 11 bases between. The CDR3 is 14 residues long. Germline V CDR1 and CDR2: MNHEY, SMNVEV (reference sequence).

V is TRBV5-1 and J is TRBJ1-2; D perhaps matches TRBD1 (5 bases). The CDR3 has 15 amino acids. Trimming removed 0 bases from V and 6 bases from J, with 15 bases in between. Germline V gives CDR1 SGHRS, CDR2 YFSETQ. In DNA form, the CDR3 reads TGCGCCAGCAGCTTGGAACAGATCGCAGGGAATGGCTACACCTTC. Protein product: CASSLEQIAGNGYTF.

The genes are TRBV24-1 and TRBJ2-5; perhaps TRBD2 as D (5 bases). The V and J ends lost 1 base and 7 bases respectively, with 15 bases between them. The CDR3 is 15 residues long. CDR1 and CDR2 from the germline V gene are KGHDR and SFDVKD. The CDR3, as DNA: TGTGCCACCAGTGATTTATCAGCGGCCGGCGGGACCCAGTACTTC. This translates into CATSDLSAAGGTQYF.

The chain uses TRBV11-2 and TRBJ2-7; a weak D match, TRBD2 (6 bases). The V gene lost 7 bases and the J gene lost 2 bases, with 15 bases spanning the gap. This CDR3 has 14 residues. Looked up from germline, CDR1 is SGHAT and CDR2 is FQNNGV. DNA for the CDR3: TGTGCCAGCACCTCGACAGCGGGTCCCTACGAGCAGTACTTC. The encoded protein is CASTSTAGPYEQYF.

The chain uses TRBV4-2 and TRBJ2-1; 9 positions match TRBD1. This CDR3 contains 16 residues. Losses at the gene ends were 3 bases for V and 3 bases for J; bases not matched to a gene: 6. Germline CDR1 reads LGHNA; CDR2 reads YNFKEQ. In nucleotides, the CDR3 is TGTGCCAGCAGCCAGGAAACAGGGGGCTTCTACAATGAGCAGTTCTTC. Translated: CASSQETGGFYNEQFF.

The CDR3 DNA follows: TGTGCCAGCAGTGAATCGACAGGGGGCTCTTCACCCCTCCACTTT. Amino acid sequence: CASSESTGGSSPLHF. The genes are TRBV25-1 and TRBJ1-6; 10 bases align to TRBD1. Trimming at V came to 1 base and at J to 9 bases, leaving 3 bases not matched to a gene. CDR1 and CDR2 from the germline V gene are MGHDK and SYGVNS. The CDR3 consists of 15 residues.

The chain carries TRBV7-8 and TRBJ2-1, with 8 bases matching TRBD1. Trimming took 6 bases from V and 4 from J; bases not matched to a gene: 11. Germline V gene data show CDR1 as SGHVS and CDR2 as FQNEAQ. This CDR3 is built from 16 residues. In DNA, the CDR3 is TGTGCCAGCAGGGACGACAGGGGACTCCTATACAATGAGCAGTTCTTC. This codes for CASRDDRGLLYNEQFF.

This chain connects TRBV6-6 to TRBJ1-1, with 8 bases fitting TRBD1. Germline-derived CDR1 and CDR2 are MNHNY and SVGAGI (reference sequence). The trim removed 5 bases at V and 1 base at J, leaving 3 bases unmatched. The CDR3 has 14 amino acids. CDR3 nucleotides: TGTGCCAGCAGTAGACAGGGGCGGAACACTGAAGCTTTCTTT. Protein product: CASSRQGRNTEAFF.

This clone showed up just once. This CDR3 is CASSSPLKSHGYTF. In DNA form, the CDR3 reads TGTGCCAGCAGTTCCCCACTGAAGTCGCATGGCTACACCTTC. The chain has TRBV28 and TRBJ1-2, with unresolved D. Germline CDR1 and CDR2: MDHEN and SYDVKM. Trimming pared 4 bases from V and 6 bases from J, leaving 15 bases between. The CDR3 contains 14 residues.

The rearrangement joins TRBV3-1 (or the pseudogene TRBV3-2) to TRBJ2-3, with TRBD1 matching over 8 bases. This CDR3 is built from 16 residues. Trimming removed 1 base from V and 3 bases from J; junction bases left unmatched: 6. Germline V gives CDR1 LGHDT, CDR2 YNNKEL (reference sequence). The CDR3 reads CASSQAYRGWTDTQYF. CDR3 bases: TGTGCCAGCAGCCAAGCCTACAGGGGGTGGACAGATACGCAGTATTTT.

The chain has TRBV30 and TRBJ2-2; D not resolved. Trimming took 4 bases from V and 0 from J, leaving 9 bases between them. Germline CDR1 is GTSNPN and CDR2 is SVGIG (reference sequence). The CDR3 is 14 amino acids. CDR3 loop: CAWIRFPNTGELFF. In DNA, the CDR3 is TGTGCCTGGATCAGGTTCCCGAACACCGGGGAGCTGTTTTTT.

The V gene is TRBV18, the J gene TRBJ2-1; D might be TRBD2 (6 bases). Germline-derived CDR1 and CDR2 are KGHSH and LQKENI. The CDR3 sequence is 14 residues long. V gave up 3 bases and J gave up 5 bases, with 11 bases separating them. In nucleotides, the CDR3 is TGTGCCAGCTCACCGCGGGACGGGAACAATGAGCAGTTCTTC. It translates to CASSPRDGNNEQFF.

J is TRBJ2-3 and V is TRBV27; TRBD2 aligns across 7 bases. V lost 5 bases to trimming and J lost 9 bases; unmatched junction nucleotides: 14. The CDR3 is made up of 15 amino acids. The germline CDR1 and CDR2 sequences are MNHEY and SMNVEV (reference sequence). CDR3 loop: CASSAPGTTRGTQYF. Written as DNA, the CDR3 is TGTGCCAGCAGTGCCCCCGGGACTACGAGAGGAACGCAGTATTTT.

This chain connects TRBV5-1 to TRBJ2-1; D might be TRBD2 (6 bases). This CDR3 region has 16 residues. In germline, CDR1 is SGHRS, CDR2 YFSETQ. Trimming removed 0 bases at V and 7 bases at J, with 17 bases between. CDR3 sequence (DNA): TGCGCCAGCAGCTTGGGAGGTGACGGGAGTGGAAATGAGCAGTTCTTC. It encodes CASSLGGDGSGNEQFF.

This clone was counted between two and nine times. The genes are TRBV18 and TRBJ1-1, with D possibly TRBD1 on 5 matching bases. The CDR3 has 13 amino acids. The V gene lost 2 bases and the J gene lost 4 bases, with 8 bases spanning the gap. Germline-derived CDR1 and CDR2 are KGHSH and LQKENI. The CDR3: CASSPKGLTEAFF. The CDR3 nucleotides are TGTGCCAGCTCACCAAAGGGGCTCACTGAAGCTTTCTTT.

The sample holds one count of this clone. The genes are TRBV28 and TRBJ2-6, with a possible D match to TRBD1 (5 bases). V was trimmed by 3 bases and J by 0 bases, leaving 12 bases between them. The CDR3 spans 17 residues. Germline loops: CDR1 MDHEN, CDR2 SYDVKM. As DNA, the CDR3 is TGTGCCAGCAGTTTTTCAGGGTTTACCTCTGGGGCCAACGTCCTGACTTTC. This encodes CASSFSGFTSGANVLTF.

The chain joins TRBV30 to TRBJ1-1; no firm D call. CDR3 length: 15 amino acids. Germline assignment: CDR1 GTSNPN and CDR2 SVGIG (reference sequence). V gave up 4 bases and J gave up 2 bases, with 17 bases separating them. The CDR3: CAWNPASTPNTEAFF. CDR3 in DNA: TGTGCCTGGAACCCCGCTTCAACTCCAAACACTGAAGCTTTCTTT.